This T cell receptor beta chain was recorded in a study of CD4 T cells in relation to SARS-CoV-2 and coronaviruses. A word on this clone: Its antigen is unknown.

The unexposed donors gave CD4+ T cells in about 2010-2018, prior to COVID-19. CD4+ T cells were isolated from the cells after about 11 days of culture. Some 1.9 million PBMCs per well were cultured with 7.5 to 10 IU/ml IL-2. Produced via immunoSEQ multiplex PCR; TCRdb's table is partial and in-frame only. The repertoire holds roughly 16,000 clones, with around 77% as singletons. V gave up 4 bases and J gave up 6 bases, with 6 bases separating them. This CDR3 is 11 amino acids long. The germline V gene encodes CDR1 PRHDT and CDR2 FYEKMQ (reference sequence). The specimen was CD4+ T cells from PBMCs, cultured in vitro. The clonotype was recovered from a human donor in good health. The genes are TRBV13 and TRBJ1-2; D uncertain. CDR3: CASSSGDGYTF. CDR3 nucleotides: TGTGCCAGCAGCTCGGGTGATGGCTACACCTTC.